These 2 T cell receptor beta chains were sequenced from one sample in a study of blood T cell repertoires in COVID-19. The repertoire was sequenced with immunoSEQ multiplex PCR; TCRdb's copy has only in-frame clones and lacks some. The top ten clones hold about 1.7% of a sample with 250,000 to 350,000 clones, nearly 90% of them seen once. What was sequenced was PBMCs or T cells enriched from blood (not recorded which). The source of these receptors is a woman aged 18-29 years with acute COVID-19.

The chain couples TRBV19 to TRBJ1-1, with D hard to call. The CDR3 runs to 16 residues. CDR1 and CDR2 (germline): LNHDA, SQIVND (reference sequence). Trimming removed 6 bases from V and 0 bases from J, with 17 bases in between. CDR3 residues: CASSSPQSGMNTEAFF. The DNA for the CDR3 is TGTGCCAGTAGCAGCCCCCAGTCCGGGATGAACACTGAAGCTTTCTTT.

The rearrangement uses TRBV19 and TRBJ1-6; unclear D gene. The germline gives CDR1 LNHDA, CDR2 SQIVND (reference sequence). The CDR3 extends over 15 amino acids. With 7 bases removed from V and 0 bases from J, the gap between germline ends came to 10 bases. The CDR3 bases are TGTGCCAGTAAAGCTCTGAGCTCCTATAATTCACCCCTCCACTTT. Translation gives CASKALSSYNSPLHF. Variable domain in full (rest from reference TRBV19 and TRBJ1-6): DGGITQSPKYLFRKEGQNVTLSCEQNLNHDAMYWYRQDPGQGLRLIYYSQIVNDFQKGDIAEGYSVSREKKESFPLTVTSAQKNPTAFYLCASKALSSYNSPLHFGNGTRLTVT.